Only one count was recorded for the clone carrying this T cell receptor beta chain. The source of the sample is a study of blood T cell repertoires in COVID-19. Across the whole study: COVID-19 samples, acute and convalescent, were from the United States, Italy and Spain. Sample material is recorded as cDNA or gDNA derived from T cells, B-cell-depleted T cells, or PBMCs.

As processed by the authors: Using reference gene primer amplification, nucleated cell counts were estimated. The protocol was immunoSEQ multiplex PCR, while the TCRdb copy is restricted to in-frame clones and leaves out a portion. V and J calls and clone size are as listed in that table; D and trimming were resolved from the DNA. The sample carries 260,000 or so clones, around 82% recorded once. Germline CDR1 reads SGHVS; CDR2 reads FQNEAQ. This CDR3 contains 13 residues. The germline V and J ends were trimmed by 5 bases and 5 bases, with 13 bases remaining between them. This receptor was obtained from a human donor in a cohort sampled during active COVID-19. Sequences were obtained from peripheral blood. This chain joins TRBV7-8 and TRBJ2-7; a weak D match, TRBD2 (6 bases). As DNA, the CDR3 is TGTGCCAGCAGCCGAATGGGACTCAACGAGCAGTACTTC. The encoded protein is CASSRMGLNEQYF.